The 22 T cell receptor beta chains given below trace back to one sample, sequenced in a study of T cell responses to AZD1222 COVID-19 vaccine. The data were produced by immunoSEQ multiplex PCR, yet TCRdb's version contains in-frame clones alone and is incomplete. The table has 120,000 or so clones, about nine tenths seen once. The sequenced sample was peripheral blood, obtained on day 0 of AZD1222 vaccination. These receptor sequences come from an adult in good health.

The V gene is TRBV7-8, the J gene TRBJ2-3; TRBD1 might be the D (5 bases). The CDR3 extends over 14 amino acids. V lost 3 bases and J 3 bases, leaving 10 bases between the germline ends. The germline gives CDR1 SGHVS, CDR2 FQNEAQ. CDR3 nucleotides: TGTGCCAGCAGCTTCCAACAGGTTACAGATACGCAGTATTTT. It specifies CASSFQQVTDTQYF. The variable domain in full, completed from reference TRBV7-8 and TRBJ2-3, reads GAGVSQSPRYKVAKRGQDVALRCDPISGHVSLFWYQQALGQGPEFLTYFQNEAQLDKSGLPSDRFFAERPEGSVSTLKIQRTQQEDSAVYLCASSFQQVTDTQYFGPGTRLTVL.

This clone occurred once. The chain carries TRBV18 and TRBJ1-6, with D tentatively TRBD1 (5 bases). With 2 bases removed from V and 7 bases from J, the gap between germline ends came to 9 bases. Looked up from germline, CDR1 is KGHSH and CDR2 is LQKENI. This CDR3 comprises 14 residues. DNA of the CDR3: TGTGCCAGCTCACCAGGGGGAAACAATTCACCCCTCCACTTT. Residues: CASSPGGNNSPLHF.

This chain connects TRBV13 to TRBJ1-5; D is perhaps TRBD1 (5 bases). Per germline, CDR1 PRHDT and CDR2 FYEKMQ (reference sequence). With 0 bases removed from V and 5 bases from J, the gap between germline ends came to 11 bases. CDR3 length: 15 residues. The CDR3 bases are TGTGCCAGCAGCTTAGGCGGAGGGGTACATCAGCCCCAGCATTTT. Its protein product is CASSLGGGVHQPQHF.

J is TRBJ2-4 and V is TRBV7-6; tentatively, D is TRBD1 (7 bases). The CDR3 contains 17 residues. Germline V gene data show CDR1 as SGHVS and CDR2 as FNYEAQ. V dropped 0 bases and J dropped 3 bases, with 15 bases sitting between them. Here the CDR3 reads CASSLALAGGGKNIQYF. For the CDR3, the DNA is TGTGCCAGCAGCTTAGCGCTGGCAGGGGGAGGCAAAAACATTCAGTACTTC.

The CDR3, as DNA: TGTGCCTGGAAGGACAGTTCCTTCGTGGCCCTCCACTTT. Translation: CAWKDSSFVALHF. The rearrangement links TRBV30 to TRBJ1-6; D perhaps matches TRBD1 (6 bases). The CDR3 has 13 amino acids. Germline CDR1 reads GTSNPN; CDR2 reads SVGIG (reference sequence). Trimming pared 4 bases from V and 14 bases from J, leaving 18 bases between.

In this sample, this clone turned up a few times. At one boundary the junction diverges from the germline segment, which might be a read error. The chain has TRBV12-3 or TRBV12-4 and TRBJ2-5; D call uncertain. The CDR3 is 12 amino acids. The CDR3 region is CASSSRPGLWDF. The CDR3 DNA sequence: TGTGCCAGCAGTTCCCGCCCCGGGCTTTGGGACTTC.

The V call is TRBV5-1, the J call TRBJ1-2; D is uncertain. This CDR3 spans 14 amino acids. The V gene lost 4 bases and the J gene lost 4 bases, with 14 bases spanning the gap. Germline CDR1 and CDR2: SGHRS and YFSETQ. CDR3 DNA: TGCGCCAGCAGCGCCCGGACGGAGAGCTATGGCTACACCTTC. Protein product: CASSARTESYGYTF.

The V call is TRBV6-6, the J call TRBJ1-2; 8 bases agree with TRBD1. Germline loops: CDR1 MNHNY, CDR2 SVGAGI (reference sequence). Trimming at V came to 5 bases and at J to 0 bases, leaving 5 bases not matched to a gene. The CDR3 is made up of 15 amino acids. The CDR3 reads CASSPQGETNYGYTF. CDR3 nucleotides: TGTGCCAGCAGTCCACAGGGGGAGACTAACTATGGCTACACCTTC.

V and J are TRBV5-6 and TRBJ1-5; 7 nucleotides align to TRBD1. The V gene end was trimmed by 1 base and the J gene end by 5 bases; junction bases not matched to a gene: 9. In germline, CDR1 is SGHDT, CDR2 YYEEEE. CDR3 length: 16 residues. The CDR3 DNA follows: TGTGCCAGCAGCTTGTTCCCGACAGGGACCCATCAGCCCCAGCATTTT. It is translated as CASSLFPTGTHQPQHF. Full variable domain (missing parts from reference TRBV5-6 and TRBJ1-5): DAGVTQSPTHLIKTRGQQVTLRCSPKSGHDTVSWYQQALGQGPQFIFQYYEEEERQRGNFPDRFSGHQFPNYSSELNVNALLLGDSALYLCASSLFPTGTHQPQHFGDGTRLSIL.

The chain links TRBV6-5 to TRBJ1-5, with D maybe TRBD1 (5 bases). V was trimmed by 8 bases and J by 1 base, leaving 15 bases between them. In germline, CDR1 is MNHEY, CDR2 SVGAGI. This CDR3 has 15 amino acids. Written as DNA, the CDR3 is TGTGCCAGCGCCCGGTTAGGGACGAGCAATCAGCCCCAGCATTTT. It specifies CASARLGTSNQPQHF.

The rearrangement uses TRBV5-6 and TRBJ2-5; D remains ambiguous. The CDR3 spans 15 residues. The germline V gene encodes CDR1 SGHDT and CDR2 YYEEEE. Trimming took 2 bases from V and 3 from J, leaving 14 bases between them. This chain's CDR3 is CASSFAWVYKETQYF. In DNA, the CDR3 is TGTGCCAGCAGCTTCGCCTGGGTCTACAAAGAGACCCAGTACTTC.

As DNA, the CDR3 is TGCGCCAGCAGGGAGAGCGTGAATAATGAAGCTTTCTTT. Translation gives CASRESVNNEAFF. The chain is built from TRBV5-1 and TRBJ1-1, with no clear D. The germline gives CDR1 SGHRS, CDR2 YFSETQ. The V and J ends lost 5 bases and 7 bases respectively, with 15 bases between them. This CDR3 is built from 13 residues.

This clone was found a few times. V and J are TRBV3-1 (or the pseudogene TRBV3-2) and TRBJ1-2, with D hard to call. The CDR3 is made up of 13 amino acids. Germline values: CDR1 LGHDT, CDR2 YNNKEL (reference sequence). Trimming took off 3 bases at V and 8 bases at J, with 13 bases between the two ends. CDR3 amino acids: CASSQQDRRGYTF. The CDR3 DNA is TGTGCCAGCAGCCAGCAGGATAGACGCGGCTACACCTTC.

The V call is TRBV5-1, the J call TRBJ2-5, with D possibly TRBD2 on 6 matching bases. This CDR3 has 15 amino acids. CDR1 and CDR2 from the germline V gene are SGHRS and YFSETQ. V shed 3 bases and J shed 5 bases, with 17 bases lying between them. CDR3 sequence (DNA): TGCGCCAGCAGCTCCCACTTGGAGGGCGGGGAGACCCAGTACTTC. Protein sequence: CASSSHLEGGETQYF. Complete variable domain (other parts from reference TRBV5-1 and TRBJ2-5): KAGVTQTPRYLIKTRGQQVTLSCSPISGHRSVSWYQQTPGQGLQFLFEYFSETQRNKGNFPGRFSGRQFSNSRSEMNVSTLELGDSALYLCASSSHLEGGETQYFGPGTRLLVL.

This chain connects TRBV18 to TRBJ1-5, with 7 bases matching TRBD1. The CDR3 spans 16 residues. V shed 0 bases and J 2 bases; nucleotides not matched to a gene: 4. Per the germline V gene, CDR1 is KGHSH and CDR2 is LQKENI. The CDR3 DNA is TGTGCCAGCTCACCACCAGGGGGCTCGGGCAATCAGCCCCAGCATTTT. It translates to CASSPPGGSGNQPQHF.

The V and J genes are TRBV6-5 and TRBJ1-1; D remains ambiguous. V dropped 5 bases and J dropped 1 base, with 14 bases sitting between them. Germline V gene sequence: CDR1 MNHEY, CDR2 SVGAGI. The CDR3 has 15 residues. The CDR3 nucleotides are TGTGCCAGCAGTCGCGGGTCCTCGGGGAACACTGAAGCTTTCTTT. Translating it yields CASSRGSSGNTEAFF.

Here the CDR3 reads CASSSQMGRTEAFF. The CDR3 region has the DNA TGTGCCAGCAGCTCGCAAATGGGGCGCACTGAAGCTTTCTTT. The rearrangement joins TRBV5-6 to TRBJ1-1; maybe TRBD1 (5 bases). The CDR3 consists of 14 residues. V was pared by 3 bases and J by 4 bases, with 13 bases between. Germline-derived CDR1 and CDR2 are SGHDT and YYEEEE.

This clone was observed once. CDR3 region: CASSRGGLEQYF. DNA of the CDR3: TGCGCCAGCAGCAGAGGTGGACTCGAGCAGTACTTC. This chain connects TRBV4-1 to TRBJ2-7; perhaps TRBD2 as D (5 bases). CDR3 size: 12 residues. Germline loops: CDR1 MGHRA, CDR2 YSYEKL. V lost 5 bases to trimming and J lost 6 bases, with 11 bases between them.

CDR3 sequence reads: CAISESGRGPDTQYF. As DNA, the CDR3 is TGTGCCATCAGTGAGTCTGGCAGGGGCCCAGATACGCAGTATTTT. The chain joins TRBV10-3 to TRBJ2-3, with TRBD1 as a possible D gene (6 bases). The CDR3 is 15 residues long. V lost 0 bases and J 4 bases, leaving 11 bases between the germline ends. Germline V gene data show CDR1 as ENHRY and CDR2 as SYGVKD.

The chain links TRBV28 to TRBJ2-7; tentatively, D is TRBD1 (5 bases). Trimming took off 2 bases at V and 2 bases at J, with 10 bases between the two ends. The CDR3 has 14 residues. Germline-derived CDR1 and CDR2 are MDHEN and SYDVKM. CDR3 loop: CASSLGQGPYEQYF. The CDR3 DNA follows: TGTGCCAGCAGTTTAGGCCAGGGTCCCTACGAGCAGTACTTC.

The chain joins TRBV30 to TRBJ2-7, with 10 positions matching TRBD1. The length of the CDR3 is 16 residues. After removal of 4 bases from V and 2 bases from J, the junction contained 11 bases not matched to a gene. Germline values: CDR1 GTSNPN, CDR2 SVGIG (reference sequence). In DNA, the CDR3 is TGTGCCTGGACCGGGACAGGGGCGGTCAGGGCCTACGAGCAGTACTTC. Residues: CAWTGTGAVRAYEQYF.

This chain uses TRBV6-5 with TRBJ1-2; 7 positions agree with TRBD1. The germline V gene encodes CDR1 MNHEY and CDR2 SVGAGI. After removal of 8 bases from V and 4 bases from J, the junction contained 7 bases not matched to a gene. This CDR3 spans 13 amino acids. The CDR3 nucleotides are TGTGCCAGCTGGGACAGCTACGTCTATGGCTACACCTTC. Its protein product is CASWDSYVYGYTF.